This T cell receptor (beta chain) was recorded in a study of T cell repertoires in cytomegalovirus infection. The overall study: Use of recently identified HLA-C-restricted and well-studied HLA-B-restricted CMV epitopes was part of the study. Public TCR beta signatures marked donors with CMV infection and the matching HLA.

MiXCR was run by TCRdb on the reads, yielding one entry per CDR3 protein. The sample carries about 360,000 distinct CDR3 sequences, about 35% recorded once. For this clonotype: Its antigen is currently unknown.

The study, taken as a whole, reports: Cumulative public TCR beta family frequency identified CMV carriers with the relevant HLA.

Germline CDR1 MGHRA, CDR2 YSYEKL. The CDR3 totals 17 residues. Trimming took 1 base from V and 0 from J, leaving 13 bases between them. The receptor was isolated from a human donor in good health (CMV status not recorded). Some clones in this sample may be carry-over from other donors' samples. V gene TRBV4-1 combines with J gene TRBJ1-3; maybe TRBD1 (5 bases). This sample comprised cultured PBMCs, obtained from culture after CMV antigen stimulation. CDR3 sequence (DNA): TGCGCCAGCAGCCAAGGACGGGCAGGGATCTCTGGAAACACCATATATTTT. As protein: CASSQGRAGISGNTIYF.